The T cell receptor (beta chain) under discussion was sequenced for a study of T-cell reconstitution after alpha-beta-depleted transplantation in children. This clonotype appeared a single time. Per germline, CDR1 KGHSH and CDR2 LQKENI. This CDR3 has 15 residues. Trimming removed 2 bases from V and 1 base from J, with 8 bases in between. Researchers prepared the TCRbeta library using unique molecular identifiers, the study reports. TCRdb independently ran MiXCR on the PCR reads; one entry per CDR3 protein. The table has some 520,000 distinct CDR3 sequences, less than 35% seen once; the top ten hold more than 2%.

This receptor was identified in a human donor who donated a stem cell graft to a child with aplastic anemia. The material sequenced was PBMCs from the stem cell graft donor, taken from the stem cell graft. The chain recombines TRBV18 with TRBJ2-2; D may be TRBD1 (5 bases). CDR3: CASSPDRLNTGELFF. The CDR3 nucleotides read TGTGCCAGCTCACCAGACAGATTGAACACCGGGGAGCTGTTTTTT.